This TCR beta chain was observed in a study of neurological immune-mediated disorders (dated by TCRdb to the late 2010s). Turning to the overall study: Peripheral blood TCR-beta repertoires from patients with HTLV-I-associated myelopathy (HAM/TSP), patients with multiple sclerosis, and healthy controls were compared in the study using UMI-based sequencing. Alongside PBMC samples, the set of approximately 100 TCR-beta libraries contained longitudinal samples, technical triplicates, and paired CD4+ and CD8+ T-cell subsets that had been sorted. Technical triplicate libraries were sequenced so that the variability in frequency of each individual clone could be precisely calculated. Of the roughly 68 subjects in the cohort, around 15 were HAM/TSP patients, roughly 35 were multiple sclerosis patients, and some 20 were healthy controls. The full study reports these points: TCR clonal expansion was highest in HAM/TSP patients and lowest in MS patients, with MS patients falling below even healthy controls. Expanded clones from different subjects shared no identical CDR3 amino acid sequences, which suggests that TCR-beta repertoires were private in all groups.

This clonotype was counted ten times or more. Its antigen remains undetermined. Base quality data are lacking; no much larger clone is found one base away. Trimming takes 0 bases from V and 3 bases from J, and the germline ends sit 4 bases apart. Including the terminal cysteine and phenylalanine, the CDR3 comprises 14 residues. Only the CDR3 region is kept as DNA, spanning 42 bases read in frame from base 1. CDR1 and CDR2, per the germline V gene, are SGHRS and YFSETQ. cDNA synthesis used template-switch 5'RACE with a primer carrying a 10-nucleotide random unique molecular identifier tagging each TCR transcript. Over 180 million TCR-beta sequences, covering 15-18 subjects, were produced in each sequencing run. The RNeasy kit was used to extract total RNA. TCR-beta VDJ regions were amplified with primers for the TCR constant region and the 5'RACE anchor, using the KAPA Real-time Library Amplification kit. A first PCR added sample indexes and Illumina adaptors, and a second PCR then raised library yield. After Ampure bead purification, the roughly 650 bp TCR product was size-selected on a 2% E-gel SizeSelection system. Before pooling, library quality was checked on a Bioanalyzer, concentration was measured with Qubit, and libraries were quantified with the Kapa Library Quantification kit. An Illumina HiSeq 2500 sequenced the libraries paired-end 2 x 150 bp. To increase sequence diversity, 25-30% phiX was spiked into each library pool. Per the authors' processing: The UMI-based MiGEC pipeline processed quality-filtered reads and removed over 80% of raw TCR sequences during error correction. IMGT germline references were used for alignment of VDJ genes, and clonotypes were defined by a unique CDR3 amino acid sequence together with V-J genes. VDJtools evaluated clonal expansion, Shannon diversity and CDR3 relatedness (CalcPairwiseDistances, ClusterSamples); CLCbio workbench built phylogenetic trees. A clone was classed as expanded if it had 8 or more unique UMIs, a cutoff based on coefficient-of-variation modelling across technical triplicates. The public reads were reanalyzed by TCRdb: fastp trimming at Q25, MiXCR alignment, in-frame beta chains only. Rows with a matching CDR3 protein are joined into one entry that keeps the most common DNA and genes. TCRdb's processing, not the authors' own work, is the source of the V and J calls. The sample table shows more than 55,000 distinct CDR3 sequences, and less than 25% are seen once. The top ten clones comprise about 4.5% of the sample.

This sample's time point label indicates: technical triplicate 2. Libraries from unsorted PBMCs were made from 2 million PBMCs kept in RNAlater at -80 degrees C until RNA extraction. PBMCs were separated from peripheral blood using Ficoll-Hypaque density gradient centrifugation and then cryopreserved in liquid nitrogen. The sequence joins TRBV5-1 to TRBJ2-6; the D segment cannot be called with confidence. The sequencing input was PBMCs. This receptor was obtained from a man aged 60 to 69 with HTLV-1-associated myelopathy (HAM/TSP). Here is the DNA: TGCGCCAGCAGCTTGGGGAATGGGGCCAACGTCCTGACTTTC. Translation gives CASSLGNGANVLTF.